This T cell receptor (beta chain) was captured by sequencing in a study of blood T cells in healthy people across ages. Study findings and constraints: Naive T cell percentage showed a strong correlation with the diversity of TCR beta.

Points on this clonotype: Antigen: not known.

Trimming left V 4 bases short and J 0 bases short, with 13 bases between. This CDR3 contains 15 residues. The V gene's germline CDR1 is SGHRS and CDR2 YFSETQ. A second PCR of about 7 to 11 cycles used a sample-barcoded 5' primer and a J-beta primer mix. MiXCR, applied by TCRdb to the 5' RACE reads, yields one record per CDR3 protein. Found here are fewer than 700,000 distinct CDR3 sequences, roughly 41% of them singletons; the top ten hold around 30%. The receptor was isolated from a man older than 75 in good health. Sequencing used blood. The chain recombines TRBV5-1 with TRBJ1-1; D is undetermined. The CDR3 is CASSPGRGVNTEAFF. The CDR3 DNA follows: TGCGCCAGCAGCCCTGGACGGGGAGTGAACACTGAAGCTTTCTTT.